This TCR beta chain was sequenced in a study of response to subunit inactivated influenza vaccine. MiXCR was run by TCRdb on the RT-PCR reads, yielding one entry per CDR3 protein. The sample yields hundreds of thousands of distinct CDR3 sequences, roughly 13% seen once. The CDR3 is 13 amino acids. Germline V gene lookup returns CDR1 SGHNT and CDR2 YYREEE (reference sequence). Trimming cost V 0 bases and J 10 bases, with 13 bases left between them. Here the sequenced sample was PBMCs from blood, taken 14 days before vaccination. The receptor was derived from a man aged 50-60 years who received an inactivated influenza vaccine. V and J are TRBV5-4 and TRBJ1-1, with D possibly TRBD1 on 5 matching bases. The CDR3 region has the DNA TGTGCCAGCAGCTTGGCGAGGGGCTCGGGAGCTTTCTTT. This encodes CASSLARGSGAFF.